Each of the 20 T cell receptor beta chains below was sequenced from the same sample in a study of tumor T cells in aggressive B-cell lymphoma. Sequencing used immunoSEQ multiplex PCR; TCRdb keeps in-frame clones, though not all of them. Of 6,000 to 8,500 clones in the sample, more than 75% are singletons; the top ten hold 2.7%. The material sequenced was tumor tissue. The receptors stem from an adult with diffuse large B cell lymphoma.

The J gene is TRBJ2-7, the V gene TRBV9, with 7 bases that match TRBD1. The CDR3 is 16 amino acids. Looked up from germline, CDR1 is SGDLS and CDR2 is YYNGEE. Trimming removed 3 bases from V and 3 bases from J; junction bases left unmatched: 12. The CDR3 spells CASSDSLTGVNYEQYF. CDR3 in DNA: TGTGCCAGCAGCGACTCTCTCACAGGGGTAAACTACGAGCAGTACTTC.

This clone appeared a single time. This chain uses TRBV7-9 with TRBJ1-1, with 10 bases that match TRBD1. Germline V gene sequence: CDR1 SEHNR, CDR2 FQNEAQ (reference sequence). The CDR3 length is 15 residues. V lost 2 bases and J lost 6; bases outside the gene matches: 6. This CDR3 reads CASSLLGTGDAEAFF. Here the CDR3 DNA reads TGTGCCAGCAGCTTACTTGGGACAGGGGACGCTGAAGCTTTCTTT.

The chain recombines TRBV6-5 with TRBJ1-5; no clear D. Germline V gene sequence: CDR1 MNHEY, CDR2 SVGAGI. Trimming took 0 bases from V and 5 from J, leaving 11 bases between them. This CDR3 region has 15 residues. The chain's CDR3 is CASSYSPSSHQPQHF. CDR3 DNA: TGTGCCAGCAGTTACTCCCCCTCGTCCCATCAGCCCCAGCATTTT.

V usage is TRBV11-1 and J usage is TRBJ2-5, with D possibly being TRBD1 (7 bases). V was clipped by 1 base and J by 4 bases, with 13 bases between them. Germline V gene lookup returns CDR1 SGHAT and CDR2 FQDESV (reference sequence). The CDR3 length is 15 residues. For the CDR3, the DNA is TGTGCCAGCAGCTTAGAAGGGGGGACAGCAGAGACCCAGTACTTC. It translates to CASSLEGGTAETQYF. Variable domain in full (rest from reference TRBV11-1 and TRBJ2-5): EAEVAQSPRYKITEKSQAVAFWCDPISGHATLYWYRQILGQGPELLVQFQDESVVDDSQLPKDRFSAERLKGVDSTLKIQPAELGDSAMYLCASSLEGGTAETQYFGPGTRLLVL.

J is TRBJ1-5 and V is TRBV7-2, with a tentative D call TRBD1 (6 bases). CDR1 is SGHTA, CDR2 FQGNSA, per germline. V was cut by 3 bases and J by 6 bases, with 15 bases left in between. The length of the CDR3 is 15 residues. The CDR3 spells CASSFGLGARQPQHF. CDR3 coding DNA: TGTGCCAGCAGCTTTGGGTTGGGGGCTCGTCAGCCCCAGCATTTT.

Turning to this clone: One end of the junction fails to match germline, which may point to a read error. V gene TRBV10-2 combines with J gene TRBJ2-1, with D possibly being TRBD1 or TRBD2 (5 bases each). There are 16 residues in the CDR3. Germline V CDR1 and CDR2: WSHSY, SAAADI. CDR3 sequence (DNA): TGCGCCAGCAATGAGTCGGGGCTCCCATCCTACAATGAGCAGTTCTTC. Translated, it gives CASNESGLPSYNEQFF.

The chain uses TRBV7-6 and TRBJ2-7; D unclear. The germline V and J ends were trimmed by 1 base and 2 bases, with 9 bases remaining between them. Germline CDR1 SGHVS, CDR2 FNYEAQ. This CDR3 is built from 14 residues. Written as DNA, the CDR3 is TGTGCCAGCAGCTTAGGAGAGGCCCCCTACGAGCAGTACTTC. Protein product: CASSLGEAPYEQYF.

The rearrangement joins TRBV7-9 to TRBJ2-1; 11 nucleotides line up with TRBD1. In germline, CDR1 is SEHNR, CDR2 FQNEAQ (reference sequence). The CDR3 length is 16 residues. J lost 5 bases, V lost 5 bases, and 8 bases had no gene match. Here the CDR3 reads CASSPRTGGYDNEQFF. The CDR3 DNA reads as TGTGCCAGCAGCCCCAGGACAGGGGGCTACGACAATGAGCAGTTCTTC.

The V and J genes are TRBV10-3 and TRBJ1-5; possible D gene TRBD1, 5 bases. V was pared by 3 bases and J by 8 bases, with 17 bases between. Germline-derived CDR1 and CDR2 are ENHRY and SYGVKD. This CDR3 has 15 residues. The CDR3 here is CAISEKGLSGEPQHF. In DNA, the CDR3 is TGTGCCATCAGTGAAAAGGGGCTGTCCGGTGAGCCCCAGCATTTT.

The sample holds one count of this clone. This chain connects TRBV7-3 to TRBJ1-2; the match to TRBD1 covers 7 bases. Germline V lookup: CDR1 SGHTA, CDR2 FQGTGA. CDR3 size: 15 residues. J was trimmed by 0 bases and V by 4 bases; bases with no gene match: 5. The CDR3 DNA follows: TGTGCCAGCAGCTGGGGGACAGACTCTAACTATGGCTACACCTTC. Translation gives CASSWGTDSNYGYTF.

This chain joins TRBV9 and TRBJ2-5; D call uncertain. Trimming cost V 4 bases and J 4 bases, with 8 bases left between them. Germline V lookup: CDR1 SGDLS, CDR2 YYNGEE. The CDR3 totals 12 residues. The CDR3: CASSIRGETQYF. The CDR3 DNA is TGTGCCAGCAGCATTAGAGGAGAGACCCAGTACTTC.

This clone showed up just a few times. This sequence joins TRBV5-4 and TRBJ1-2; D ambiguous. Deletions cut 3 bases from V and 4 bases from J, with 10 bases between. The CDR3 has 13 residues. CDR1 and CDR2 (germline): SGHNT, YYREEE (reference sequence). CDR3 sequence: CASSSIYFYGYTF. The CDR3 DNA is TGTGCCAGCAGCTCTATTTATTTCTATGGCTACACCTTC. The complete variable domain, with remaining parts taken from reference TRBV5-4 and TRBJ1-2, reads ETGVTQSPTHLIKTRGQQVTLRCSSQSGHNTVSWYQQALGQGPQFIFQYYREEENGRGNFPPRFSGLQFPNYSSELNVNALELDDSALYLCASSSIYFYGYTFGSGTRLTVV.

The chain couples TRBV27 to TRBJ2-5, with 9 nucleotides matching TRBD2. Germline lookup yields CDR1 MNHEY and CDR2 SMNVEV (reference sequence). The J segment lost 1 base and the V segment lost 5 bases, leaving 2 bases of the junction unmatched. The CDR3 totals 14 residues. Here the CDR3 DNA reads TGTGCCAGCAGTCCGGGACTAGCCCAAGAGACCCAGTACTTC. It is translated as CASSPGLAQETQYF.

The chain links TRBV4-2 to TRBJ2-7; 9 bases fit TRBD2. The CDR3 length is 15 residues. The germline gives CDR1 LGHNA, CDR2 YNFKEQ. J lost 4 bases, V lost 3 bases, and 7 bases had no gene match. The CDR3 region has the DNA TGTGCCAGCAGCCAGGACCTAGCGGGAACTTACGAGCAGTACGTC. Protein: CASSQDLAGTYEQYV.

V is TRBV5-1 and J is TRBJ2-1; possible D gene TRBD1, 6 bases. Trimming took off 0 bases at V and 6 bases at J, with 13 bases between the two ends. Per the germline V gene, CDR1 is SGHRS and CDR2 is YFSETQ. There are 15 residues in the CDR3. CDR3 protein: CASSLAQGFSNEQFF. CDR3 nucleotide sequence: TGCGCCAGCAGCTTGGCACAGGGATTCAGCAATGAGCAGTTCTTC.

The chain has TRBV30 and TRBJ1-1; D perhaps matches TRBD1 (5 bases). The CDR3 contains 11 residues. Trimming removed 7 bases at V and 1 base at J, with 7 bases between. Germline V gene sequence: CDR1 GTSNPN, CDR2 SVGIG (reference sequence). The CDR3 DNA follows: TGTGCCTTTCAGGGGAACACTGAAGCTTTCTTT. As protein: CAFQGNTEAFF.

This clone is judged large. The rearrangement links TRBV6-5 to TRBJ1-1; no definite D call. Germline V lookup: CDR1 MNHEY, CDR2 SVGAGI. Trimming pared 8 bases from V and 3 bases from J, leaving 4 bases between. This CDR3 contains 10 residues. CDR3 protein: CASGDTEAFF. The CDR3 DNA reads TGTGCCAGCGGAGACACTGAAGCTTTCTTT.

On this clone itself: The sample has other DNA sequences that encode this CDR3 too. The chain recombines TRBV4-1 with TRBJ1-4; 9 nucleotides line up with TRBD1. The CDR3 spans 14 residues. V lost 4 bases to trimming and J lost 7 bases; unmatched junction nucleotides: 4. CDR1 and CDR2 (germline): MGHRA, YSYEKL. This CDR3 is CASSPDRGAEKLFF. The CDR3 coding sequence is TGCGCCAGCAGCCCGGACAGGGGCGCTGAAAAACTGTTTTTT.

V and J are TRBV13 and TRBJ2-2, with D hard to call. The V gene lost 0 bases and the J gene lost 6 bases, with 11 bases spanning the gap. The CDR3 runs to 15 residues. Germline V lookup: CDR1 PRHDT, CDR2 FYEKMQ (reference sequence). CDR3 in amino acids: CASSLGSGYPGELFF. The CDR3 nucleotides read TGTGCCAGCAGCTTAGGGTCCGGGTACCCCGGGGAGCTGTTTTTT.

The chain joins TRBV4-1 to TRBJ2-5; D is possibly TRBD1 (6 bases). Germline values: CDR1 MGHRA, CDR2 YSYEKL. The ends were cut back, 1 base at V and 3 bases at J, with 12 bases in the middle. This CDR3 spans 15 amino acids. CDR3 DNA: TGCGCCAGCAGCCAAGGCAGGGGAGAGGAAGAGACCCAGTACTTC. Its protein product is CASSQGRGEEETQYF.